These 14 T cell receptor beta chains were sequenced from one sample in a study of metastatic and nonmetastatic thyroid tumors. TCRdb called clones again from the PCR reads with MiXCR. The top ten hold approximately 20% of the sample, which has over 11,000 clones, around 29% seen once. All patients were untreated before thyroid surgery. The sample consisted of tumor tissue. Every receptor here comes from a female donor with papillary thyroid cancer or a benign thyroid nodule (not recorded which). Some clones in this sample may be carry-over from other donors' samples.

The CDR3: CSARGGHSLDEQYF. DNA of the CDR3: TGCAGTGCTAGAGGAGGGCACAGCTTGGACGAGCAGTACTTC. The chain recombines TRBV20-1 with TRBJ2-7, with D perhaps matching TRBD2 (5 bases). This CDR3 has 14 amino acids. In germline, CDR1 is DFQATT, CDR2 SNEGSKA (reference sequence). Trimming cost V 1 base and J 5 bases, with 15 bases left between them.

Many counts were recorded for this clone. The CDR3 spells CASSPDRTGKNTQYF. The DNA for the CDR3 is TGTGCCAGCAGCCCGGACAGGACCGGGAAAAATACGCAGTATTTT. The V call is TRBV7-8, the J call TRBJ2-3; TRBD1 aligns across 7 bases. V shed 5 bases, J shed 7 bases, and the junction held 12 bases outside the gene matches. Germline assignment: CDR1 SGHVS and CDR2 FQNEAQ. The length of the CDR3 is 15 residues.

This clone was recorded many times. Here the CDR3 reads CASSLRGGNSNQPQHF. The CDR3 DNA reads TGTGCCAGCAGTCTAAGAGGGGGCAATAGCAATCAGCCCCAGCATTTT. The chain carries TRBV27 and TRBJ1-5; 7 bases are a match to TRBD1. This CDR3 has 16 residues. V gave up 5 bases and J gave up 0 bases; unmatched junction bases: 7. Germline CDR1 is MNHEY and CDR2 is SMNVEV (reference sequence).

This clone was seen only a few times. V gene TRBV6-1 combines with J gene TRBJ1-5; 9 nucleotides align to TRBD1. The CDR3 runs 14 residues. Germline assignment: CDR1 MNHNS and CDR2 SASEGT. V dropped 6 bases and J dropped 2; count of bases not matched to a gene: 2. CDR3 sequence: CASRGQGGNQPQHF. The CDR3 bases are TGTGCCAGCAGGGGACAGGGTGGCAATCAGCCCCAGCATTTT.

The V call is TRBV15, the J call TRBJ1-1; unclear D gene. Deletions cut 4 bases from V and 1 base from J, with 10 bases between. The CDR3 spans 14 residues. Germline V gives CDR1 LNHNV, CDR2 YYDKDF (reference sequence). The CDR3 nucleotides read TGTGCCACCAGCATTGGGGATCAGAACACTGAAGCTTTCTTT. This encodes CATSIGDQNTEAFF.

The chain has TRBV14 and TRBJ1-5; no clear D gene. The CDR3 is 14 amino acids. V dropped 0 bases and J dropped 10 bases, with 13 bases sitting between them. Per germline, CDR1 SGHDN and CDR2 FVKESK. Here the CDR3 reads CASSQDRSSGPQHF. The CDR3 bases are TGTGCCAGCAGCCAAGACAGGAGCTCGGGACCCCAGCATTTT. Variable domain in full (rest from reference TRBV14 and TRBJ1-5): EAGVTQFPSHSVIEKGQTVTLRCDPISGHDNLYWYRRVMGKEIKFLLHFVKESKQDESGMPNNRFLAERTGGTYSTLKVQPAELEDSGVYFCASSQDRSSGPQHFGDGTRLSIL.

This chain connects TRBV19 to TRBJ1-2; possible D gene TRBD1, 6 bases. The CDR3 is made up of 16 amino acids. Trimming pared 5 bases from V and 8 bases from J, leaving 24 bases between. Germline-derived CDR1 and CDR2 are LNHDA and SQIVND (reference sequence). CDR3 bases: TGTGCCAGTAGTTCCCGACAGGCCAATGAAAGATGGGGCTACACCTTC. The encoded protein is CASSSRQANERWGYTF.

V usage is TRBV5-1 and J usage is TRBJ2-7; the D gene is possibly TRBD1 (8 bases). Trimming cost V 4 bases and J 7 bases, with 15 bases left between them. Germline CDR1 is SGHRS and CDR2 is YFSETQ. This CDR3 is 13 amino acids long. The CDR3 loop reads CASSGTTGGEQYF. The CDR3 DNA follows: TGCGCCAGCAGCGGGACTACAGGGGGAGAGCAGTACTTC. The variable domain in full, completed from reference TRBV5-1 and TRBJ2-7, reads KAGVTQTPRYLIKTRGQQVTLSCSPISGHRSVSWYQQTPGQGLQFLFEYFSETQRNKGNFPGRFSGRQFSNSRSEMNVSTLELGDSALYLCASSGTTGGEQYFGPGTRLTVT.

The V and J genes are TRBV11-2 and TRBJ1-2; 8 nucleotides agree with TRBD1. Germline V gives CDR1 SGHAT, CDR2 FQNNGV. CDR3 length: 14 residues. V was pared by 5 bases and J by 2 bases, with 4 bases of the junction left unmatched. The CDR3 protein is CASSPGDRNYGYTF. CDR3 in DNA: TGTGCCAGCAGCCCGGGGGACAGGAACTATGGCTACACCTTC.

This rearrangement joins TRBV30 to TRBJ1-2; tentative D call: TRBD1 (6 bases). The CDR3 consists of 12 residues. Germline V gene data show CDR1 as GTSNPN and CDR2 as SVGIG (reference sequence). V gave up 7 bases and J gave up 3 bases, with 12 bases separating them. The chain's CDR3 is CAFEGGHYGYTF. The DNA for the CDR3 is TGTGCCTTTGAAGGGGGACACTATGGCTACACCTTC.

V and J are TRBV30 and TRBJ2-7; TRBD2 matches 14 bases. Germline trimming cut 1 base from V and 6 bases from J; bases unmatched to any gene: 5. CDR1 and CDR2 (germline): GTSNPN, SVGIG (reference sequence). The CDR3 consists of 15 residues. DNA of the CDR3: TGTGCCTGGAGTGGTAAGGGACTAGCGGGAGTCGAGCAGTACTTC. This encodes CAWSGKGLAGVEQYF. The whole variable domain, filled in from reference TRBV30 and TRBJ2-7, reads SQTIHQWPATLVQPVGSPLSLECTVEGTSNPNLYWYRQAAGRGLQLLFYSVGIGQISSEVPQNLSASRPQDRQFILSSKKLLLSDSGFYLCAWSGKGLAGVEQYFGPGTRLTVT.

The genes are TRBV29-1 and TRBJ2-3, with 11 bases matching TRBD2. Unmatched junction bases numbered 3, after V lost 3 bases and J lost 7 bases. CDR3 length: 13 amino acids. CDR1 is SQVTM and CDR2 is ANQGSEA in the germline V gene. DNA of the CDR3: TGCAGCGTTGAGACTAGCGGGATAAATACGCAGTATTTT. Protein sequence: CSVETSGINTQYF.

The chain links TRBV30 to TRBJ2-7; TRBD1 matches at 9 bases. CDR1 and CDR2 from the germline V gene are GTSNPN and SVGIG (reference sequence). Trimming removed 3 bases from V and 4 bases from J; junction bases left unmatched: 7. There are 14 residues in the CDR3. The CDR3 region has the DNA TGTGCCTGGAGACCAGGGACAGGGCGGTACGAGCAGTACTTC. This encodes CAWRPGTGRYEQYF.

This clone was counted ten times or more. The chain combines TRBV18 with TRBJ1-1; a weak D match, TRBD1 (5 bases). The CDR3 has 12 residues. V was clipped by 0 bases and J by 11 bases, with 10 bases between them. Germline CDR1 KGHSH, CDR2 LQKENI. The CDR3 region has the DNA TGTGCCAGCTCACCACCGGTAGGGGACGCTTTCTTT. Its protein product is CASSPPVGDAFF.